This TCR beta chain was sequenced for a study of shared clonotypes between healthy human individuals. Study-wide findings and caveats: Clonotype sharing among donors, it was expected, would be affected by sequencing depth.

The donors were all Caucasian adults (living in Nashville, Tennessee). About this clone itself: Antigen unknown.

The material for each subset, its genomic DNA, was split evenly across several immunoSEQ plates. Method: immunoSEQ multiplex PCR; TCRdb's copy keeps in-frame clones and lacks some. The sample consists of about half a million clones, 78% of them appearing once. V gave up 3 bases and J gave up 0 bases, with 18 bases separating them. Germline CDR1 SGHAT, CDR2 FQNNGV. This CDR3 spans 18 amino acids. The genes are TRBV11-2 and TRBJ1-3, with a tentative D call TRBD1 (5 bases). This receptor was identified in a middle-aged woman in good health. Some clones in this sample may be carry-over from other donors' samples. The sample was PBMCs. The CDR3 DNA reads TGTGCCAGCAGCTTGACCGGGACCATAAAAATCTCTGGAAACACCATATATTTT. Translation gives CASSLTGTIKISGNTIYF.